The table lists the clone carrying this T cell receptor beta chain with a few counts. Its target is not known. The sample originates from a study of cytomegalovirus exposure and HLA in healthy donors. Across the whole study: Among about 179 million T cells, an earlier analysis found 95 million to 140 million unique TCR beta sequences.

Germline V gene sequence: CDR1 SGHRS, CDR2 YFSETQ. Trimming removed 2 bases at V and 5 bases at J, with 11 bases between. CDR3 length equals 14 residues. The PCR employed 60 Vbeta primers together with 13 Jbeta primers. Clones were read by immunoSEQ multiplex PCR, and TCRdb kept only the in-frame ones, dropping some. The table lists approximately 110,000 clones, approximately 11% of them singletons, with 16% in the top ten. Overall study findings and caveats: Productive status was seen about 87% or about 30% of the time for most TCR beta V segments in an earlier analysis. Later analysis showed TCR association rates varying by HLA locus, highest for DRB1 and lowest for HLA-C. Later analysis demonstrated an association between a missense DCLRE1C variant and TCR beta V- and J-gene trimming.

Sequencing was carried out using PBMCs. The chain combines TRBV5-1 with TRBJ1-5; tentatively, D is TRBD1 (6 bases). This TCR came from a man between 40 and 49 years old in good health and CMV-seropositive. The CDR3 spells CASSFTGRDQPQHF. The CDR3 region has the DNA TGCGCCAGCAGCTTCACAGGGAGGGATCAGCCCCAGCATTTT.